The 11 T cell receptor beta chains in this list originate from one sample, sequenced in a study of cytomegalovirus exposure and HLA in healthy donors. It was with 60 Vbeta and 13 Jbeta primers that the PCR ran. Assay: immunoSEQ multiplex PCR; the TCRdb copy retains only in-frame clones and omits some. The sample spans 100,000 to 150,000 clones; the ten largest clones claim 1.5% to 1.9%. Material for sequencing was PBMCs. These receptors were collected from a woman aged 40 to 50 in good health and CMV-seronegative.

This sequence joins TRBV7-3 and TRBJ2-5, with TRBD2 matching 10 bases. Unmatched junction bases numbered 8, after V lost 5 bases and J lost 2 bases. Germline V gives CDR1 SGHTA, CDR2 FQGTGA. This CDR3 has 16 amino acids. The CDR3 protein is CASSLQAGGPQETQYF. As DNA, the CDR3 is TGTGCCAGCAGCCTTCAAGCGGGGGGGCCTCAAGAGACCCAGTACTTC.

The chain couples TRBV7-3 to TRBJ1-1, with D possibly TRBD1 on 6 matching bases. The ends were cut back, 0 bases at V and 2 bases at J, with 10 bases in the middle. Germline V gives CDR1 SGHTA, CDR2 FQGTGA. The CDR3 totals 15 residues. CDR3 sequence reads: CASSLTRGGNTEAFF. DNA for the CDR3: TGTGCCAGCAGCTTAACCAGAGGGGGAAACACTGAAGCTTTCTTT.

V is TRBV7-9 and J is TRBJ1-2, with D unclear. V shed 1 base and J shed 4 bases, with 19 bases lying between them. CDR3 length: 17 amino acids. Germline loops: CDR1 SEHNR, CDR2 FQNEAQ (reference sequence). The CDR3 spells CASSLGRILGMGYGYTF. Written as DNA, the CDR3 is TGTGCCAGCAGCTTAGGTCGCATCCTAGGCATGGGCTATGGCTACACCTTC.

The rearrangement links TRBV9 to TRBJ2-7, with a tentative D call TRBD1 (5 bases). This CDR3 is built from 14 residues. Germline-derived CDR1 and CDR2 are SGDLS and YYNGEE. The V gene lost 2 bases and the J gene lost 0 bases, with 9 bases spanning the gap. For the CDR3, the DNA is TGTGCCAGCAGCGTTGGGGCCAGCTCCTACGAGCAGTACTTC. Protein sequence: CASSVGASSYEQYF.

The V gene is TRBV7-8, the J gene TRBJ1-2, with 12 positions matching TRBD1. The CDR3 runs to 18 residues. Looked up from germline, CDR1 is SGHVS and CDR2 is FQNEAQ. Unmatched junction bases numbered 12, after V lost 5 bases and J lost 2 bases. CDR3 in amino acids: CASSPRGTGGVSNYGYTF. For the CDR3, the DNA is TGTGCCAGCAGCCCCAGAGGGACAGGGGGCGTTTCGAACTATGGCTACACCTTC. The variable domain in full, with the rest retrieved from reference TRBV7-8 and TRBJ1-2, is GAGVSQSPRYKVAKRGQDVALRCDPISGHVSLFWYQQALGQGPEFLTYFQNEAQLDKSGLPSDRFFAERPEGSVSTLKIQRTQQEDSAVYLCASSPRGTGGVSNYGYTFGSGTRLTVV.

The J gene is TRBJ1-4, the V gene TRBV19; the D gene is possibly TRBD1 (5 bases). V was shortened by 5 bases and J by 0 bases, with 13 bases between the two germline ends. Germline assignment: CDR1 LNHDA and CDR2 SQIVND (reference sequence). The CDR3 contains 16 residues. This CDR3 is CASSPRAGATNEKLFF. The CDR3 region has the DNA TGTGCCAGTAGTCCGAGGGCGGGGGCAACTAATGAAAAACTGTTTTTT.

This rearrangement joins TRBV4-2 to TRBJ2-5, with TRBD2 identical over 13 bases. The trim removed 4 bases at V and 7 bases at J, leaving 12 bases unmatched. Germline V lookup: CDR1 LGHNA, CDR2 YNFKEQ. The CDR3 runs 17 residues. The CDR3 sequence: CASSLGLAGPEAATQYF. DNA for the CDR3: TGTGCCAGCAGCCTGGGACTAGCGGGGCCTGAGGCCGCGACCCAGTACTTC.

The rearrangement joins TRBV4-1 to TRBJ1-2; TRBD1 matches 8 bases. The V gene end was trimmed by 1 base and the J gene end by 5 bases; junction bases not matched to a gene: 9. This CDR3 has 16 residues. Germline V gene lookup returns CDR1 MGHRA and CDR2 YSYEKL. The CDR3 DNA reads as TGCGCCAGCAGCCAAGGGGCAGGGGGCGCTGAATATGGCTACACCTTC. The encoded protein is CASSQGAGGAEYGYTF.

The chain employs TRBV11-1 and TRBJ2-5; 7 bases map to TRBD1. Germline trimming cut 6 bases from V and 3 bases from J; bases unmatched to any gene: 7. The germline CDR1 and CDR2 sequences are SGHAT and FQDESV (reference sequence). This CDR3 comprises 14 residues. CDR3 sequence reads: CASRWDRAKETQYF. CDR3 DNA: TGTGCCAGCAGATGGGACAGAGCGAAAGAGACCCAGTACTTC.

As to this clone: Other DNA sequences in this specimen translate into the identical CDR3. CDR3 nucleotide sequence: TGTGCCAGTAGTATAGGAGGGGGTACTGAAGCTTTCTTT. Its protein product is CASSIGGGTEAFF. The chain joins TRBV19 to TRBJ1-1, with a tentative D call TRBD1 (6 bases). The CDR3 sequence is 13 residues long. Trimming left V 1 base short and J 5 bases short, with 8 bases between. Germline CDR1 and CDR2: LNHDA and SQIVND (reference sequence).

The rearrangement joins TRBV5-4 to TRBJ2-5; D may be TRBD1 (6 bases). CDR3 size: 14 residues. V dropped 7 bases and J dropped 8 bases, with 21 bases sitting between them. The V gene's germline CDR1 is SGHNT and CDR2 YYREEE (reference sequence). CDR3 coding DNA: TGTGCCAGCGGGGGCGCCCGGGCTGGAGGAACCCAGTACTTC. Its translation is CASGGARAGGTQYF.